What follows are 14 T cell receptor beta chains derived from one specimen sequenced in a study of cytomegalovirus exposure and HLA in healthy donors. This PCR relied on a set of 60 Vbeta primers and 13 Jbeta primers. Generated by immunoSEQ multiplex PCR, the TCRdb table keeps only in-frame clones and is missing some. The table shows around 100,000 clones, with roughly three quarters occurring only once. The specimen was PBMCs. These receptors came from a woman aged 50 to 65 in good health and CMV-seropositive.

J is TRBJ2-7 and V is TRBV7-8; 9 nucleotides line up with TRBD1. The CDR3 loop spans 15 amino acids. Unmatched junction bases numbered 7, after V lost 5 bases and J lost 2 bases. Per the germline V gene, CDR1 is SGHVS and CDR2 is FQNEAQ. CDR3 residues: CASSKGTGSPYEQYF. In DNA, the CDR3 is TGTGCCAGCAGCAAGGGGACAGGGAGTCCCTACGAGCAGTACTTC. The complete variable domain, with remaining parts taken from reference TRBV7-8 and TRBJ2-7, reads GAGVSQSPRYKVAKRGQDVALRCDPISGHVSLFWYQQALGQGPEFLTYFQNEAQLDKSGLPSDRFFAERPEGSVSTLKIQRTQQEDSAVYLCASSKGTGSPYEQYFGPGTRLTVT.

The chain is built from TRBV19 and TRBJ2-2; 8 bases are a match to TRBD2. CDR1 LNHDA and CDR2 SQIVND come from the germline V gene (reference sequence). CDR3 length: 16 amino acids. The junction had 3 bases not matched to a gene; V was cut back by 3 bases and J by 0 bases. The CDR3 DNA follows: TGTGCCAGTAGTATTCCGGGAGGGCCGAACACCGGGGAGCTGTTTTTT. Encoded protein: CASSIPGGPNTGELFF.

The chain employs TRBV15 and TRBJ1-2; 7 positions agree with TRBD1. V lost 0 bases and J lost 1; bases outside the gene matches: 8. The CDR3 contains 17 residues. The germline V gene has CDR1 LNHNV and CDR2 YYDKDF (reference sequence). This CDR3 is CATSREILGTVNYGYTF. CDR3 nucleotides: TGTGCCACCAGCAGAGAAATTTTGGGGACAGTTAACTATGGCTACACCTTC. Complete variable domain (other parts from reference TRBV15 and TRBJ1-2): DAMVIQNPRYQVTQFGKPVTLSCSQTLNHNVMYWYQQKSSQAPKLLFHYYDKDFNNEADTPDNFQSRRPNTSFCFLDIRSPGLGDTAMYLCATSREILGTVNYGYTFGSGTRLTVV.

The chain uses TRBV5-1 and TRBJ2-2; 14 bases line up with TRBD2. V was clipped by 4 bases and J by 4 bases; unmatched bases: 12. CDR3 size: 19 residues. The germline CDR1 and CDR2 sequences are SGHRS and YFSETQ. CDR3 nucleotide sequence: TGCGCCAGCAGCCCCCAGACCGGGACTAGCGGGAGTGGCACCGGGGAGCTGTTTTTT. Translating it yields CASSPQTGTSGSGTGELFF.

The chain joins TRBV19 to TRBJ1-1; TRBD1 matches at 12 bases. This CDR3 is built from 21 residues. Germline V gene data show CDR1 as LNHDA and CDR2 as SQIVND (reference sequence). Losses at the gene ends were 7 bases for V and 1 base for J; bases not matched to a gene: 22. CDR3 protein: CASTLSRDRGLREGRNTEAFF. DNA of the CDR3: TGTGCCAGTACTCTATCCCGGGACAGGGGGCTACGAGAGGGCCGGAACACTGAAGCTTTCTTT.

The chain is built from TRBV6-5 and TRBJ2-2; D may be TRBD1 (6 bases). Germline V gives CDR1 MNHEY, CDR2 SVGAGI. This CDR3 region has 14 residues. The V and J ends lost 7 bases and 6 bases respectively, with 15 bases between them. The CDR3 DNA follows: TGTGCCAGCAATCTAAACGAGGGGGCCGGGGAGCTGTTTTTT. Protein: CASNLNEGAGELFF.

V gene TRBV14 combines with J gene TRBJ2-5, with D maybe TRBD2 (5 bases). The CDR3 is 16 amino acids. V gave up 0 bases and J gave up 1 base, with 12 bases separating them. Germline V gene lookup returns CDR1 SGHDN and CDR2 FVKESK. For the CDR3, the DNA is TGTGCCAGCAGCCAAGAATGGAGGCTGGGCCAAGAGACCCAGTACTTC. Its translation: CASSQEWRLGQETQYF. Full variable domain (outside the CDR3, taken from reference TRBV14 and TRBJ2-5): EAGVTQFPSHSVIEKGQTVTLRCDPISGHDNLYWYRRVMGKEIKFLLHFVKESKQDESGMPNNRFLAERTGGTYSTLKVQPAELEDSGVYFCASSQEWRLGQETQYFGPGTRLLVL.

The rearrangement joins TRBV7-9 to TRBJ2-5; weak D call: TRBD2 (5 bases). Near its end, the DNA agrees better with TRBJ2-7, so the J call may be wrong. The CDR3 extends over 14 amino acids. Germline V gene lookup returns CDR1 SEHNR and CDR2 FQNEAQ (reference sequence). Here the CDR3 reads CASSFFREPYEQYF. As DNA, the CDR3 is TGTGCCAGCAGCTTCTTCCGGGAACCTTACGAGCAGTACTTC.

The J gene is TRBJ1-1, the V gene TRBV11-2, with a weak D call TRBD1 (6 bases). Germline-derived CDR1 and CDR2 are SGHAT and FQNNGV. The V end was cut by 5 bases, the J end by 2 bases, with 21 bases between. This CDR3 is 17 amino acids long. The CDR3 loop reads CASSPSPATGINTEAFF. The CDR3 DNA is TGTGCCAGCAGCCCCTCCCCGGCGACAGGAATAAACACTGAAGCTTTCTTT.

This rearrangement joins TRBV27 to TRBJ1-5; no firm D call. This CDR3 spans 13 amino acids. The V end lost 6 bases, the J end lost 0 bases, and 6 bases lay between the germline ends. Germline values: CDR1 MNHEY, CDR2 SMNVEV (reference sequence). CDR3 amino acids: CASSPYSNQPQHF. The CDR3 DNA reads as TGTGCCAGCAGCCCTTATAGCAATCAGCCCCAGCATTTT.

This chain uses TRBV19 with TRBJ1-2; the D gene is possibly TRBD1 (5 bases). This CDR3 is 13 amino acids long. Germline CDR1 LNHDA, CDR2 SQIVND (reference sequence). V was trimmed by 4 bases and J by 8 bases, leaving 14 bases between them. This chain's CDR3 is CASSTRRVGGYTF. CDR3 sequence (DNA): TGTGCCAGTAGTACCCGCAGGGTCGGCGGCTACACCTTC.

The chain combines TRBV5-1 with TRBJ2-1; 11 bases match TRBD2. CDR1 and CDR2 from the germline V gene are SGHRS and YFSETQ. The CDR3 contains 15 residues. Trimming cost V 6 bases and J 3 bases; bases outside gene matches: 5. The CDR3 DNA sequence: TGCGCCAGCACCACGCTAGCGGGGGGCTACAATGAGCAGTTCTTC. Residues: CASTTLAGGYNEQFF.

This clone has more than one count but fewer than ten. This chain connects TRBV5-6 to TRBJ2-7; 7 bases map to TRBD2. The CDR3 is made up of 15 amino acids. Germline V gives CDR1 SGHDT, CDR2 YYEEEE. Losses at the gene ends were 4 bases for V and 3 bases for J; bases not matched to a gene: 10. The CDR3 bases are TGTGCCAGCAGCAACATTCAGGGCGGGGGCTACGAGCAGTACTTC. This codes for CASSNIQGGGYEQYF.

The V call is TRBV5-6, the J call TRBJ1-3; TRBD1 matches 7 bases. This CDR3 spans 17 amino acids. V shed 3 bases, J shed 4 bases, and the junction held 13 bases outside the gene matches. Per the germline V gene, CDR1 is SGHDT and CDR2 is YYEEEE. In DNA form, the CDR3 reads TGTGCCAGCAGCTCCCAGACTGACAGGGCGGCAGGAAACACCATATATTTT. Translating it yields CASSSQTDRAAGNTIYF.